The clone carrying this T cell receptor (beta chain) was seen repeatedly, ten times or more. Its antigen is not known. Germline V gene lookup returns CDR1 MRHNA and CDR2 SNTAGT. Deletions cut 4 bases from V and 7 bases from J, with 14 bases between. The CDR3 contains 15 residues. This sample stems from a study of CD8+CD57+ T cells in acquired aplastic anemia. For the study at large: When averaged, DNA from sorted CD4+ and CD8+ cells came to about 3 ug.

According to the study, genomic DNA was the template for TCR beta VDJ and CDR3 profiling. A single record per CDR3 protein comes from TCRdb applying MiXCR to the reads. Among under 200,000 distinct CDR3 sequences, over 60% were seen once, and the ten largest hold more than 45%. General observations from the study: Researchers report that twenty-nine CD8+ CDR3 sequences appeared in both patients and controls. Between patients and controls, CD8+ Simpson's diversity did not vary significantly.

Sequenced sample: sorted CD4+, CD8+, or CD8+CD57+ T cells (not recorded which) from PBMCs. This sequence joins TRBV6-4 and TRBJ1-6; no clear D. This sequence originates from a human donor with severe aplastic anemia or a healthy control (not recorded which). This CDR3 is CASSVNGLLNSPLHF. The DNA of the CDR3 is TGTGCCAGCAGTGTAAACGGACTCTTAAATTCACCCCTCCACTTT.